This entry concerns a single TCR beta chain. The sample comes from a study of blood T cell repertoires in COVID-19. Deletions cut 2 bases from V and 13 bases from J, with 14 bases between. This CDR3 is 13 amino acids long. CDR1 SEHNR and CDR2 FQNEAQ come from the germline V gene (reference sequence). The method was immunoSEQ multiplex PCR; TCRdb's version includes in-frame clones alone and lacks a portion of them. Of approximately 160,000 clones in the sample, around four fifths were seen once. V is TRBV7-9 and J is TRBJ1-4; the D is unclear. Sequenced input: PBMCs or T cells enriched from blood (not recorded which). The clonotype comes from a man in his fifties who had recovered from COVID-19. The CDR3 protein is CASSLNSERRLFF. The CDR3 DNA is TGTGCCAGCAGCTTAAATTCTGAGCGGAGACTGTTTTTT.